The 6 T cell receptor beta chains reported below all come from one sample, sequenced in a study of PD-L1 blockade in urothelial cancer listed by TCRdb under 2017. Library preparation used the immunoSEQ multiplex PCR assay. The table comes from immuneACCESS by way of TCRdb, which keeps in-frame sequences with V and J called. Part of the clones is missing from these tables; in studies checked, under half for an unresolved V gene and the rest for unknown reasons. The sample profile shows 35,000 to 50,000 clones; more than 75% of them were found once. 13% to 15% of the sample rests with the top ten. Sample: PBMCs, taken around atezolizumab (anti-PD-L1) treatment. These receptors all come from an older woman with urothelial cancer.

This clone showed up just once. This sequence joins TRBV11-2 and TRBJ2-1; 9 bases align to TRBD2. The CDR3 length is 14 residues. V shed 4 bases, J shed 8 bases, and the junction held 6 bases outside the gene matches. Germline assignment: CDR1 SGHAT and CDR2 FQNNGV. CDR3 coding DNA: TGTGCCAGCAGCTCATCTAGCGGGATTCATGAGCAGTTCTTC. It encodes CASSSSSGIHEQFF.

This clone showed up just once. The chain recombines TRBV19 with TRBJ1-2; 8 bases fit TRBD1. The germline CDR1 and CDR2 sequences are LNHDA and SQIVND (reference sequence). With V trimmed by 5 bases and J by 6 bases, 8 bases remained unmatched. The CDR3 runs to 14 residues. The CDR3 region is CASSPSDRVNGYTF. CDR3 DNA sequence: TGTGCCAGTAGTCCTTCGGACAGGGTCAATGGCTACACCTTC.

The chain couples TRBV5-1 to TRBJ2-1; 7 positions match TRBD1. Germline V CDR1 and CDR2: SGHRS, YFSETQ. This CDR3 has 15 residues. J gave up 7 bases and V 1 base, and 8 bases lay outside the gene matches. This CDR3 reads CASSLRQGRRNEQFF. CDR3 in DNA: TGCGCCAGCAGCTTGCGACAGGGACGGAGGAATGAGCAGTTCTTC. Filled out from reference TRBV5-1 and TRBJ2-1, the complete variable domain reads KAGVTQTPRYLIKTRGQQVTLSCSPISGHRSVSWYQQTPGQGLQFLFEYFSETQRNKGNFPGRFSGRQFSNSRSEMNVSTLELGDSALYLCASSLRQGRRNEQFFGPGTRLTVL.

The chain carries TRBV20-1 and TRBJ2-7; possibly TRBD1 for D (6 bases). CDR3 length equals 11 residues. Looked up from germline, CDR1 is DFQATT and CDR2 is SNEGSKA (reference sequence). The ends were cut back, 3 bases at V and 5 bases at J, with 8 bases in the middle. Written as DNA, the CDR3 is TGCAGTGCTAGTGCAGGGGACGAGCAGTACTTC. Translating gives CSASAGDEQYF.

The V and J genes are TRBV9 and TRBJ1-1, with D perhaps matching TRBD1 (5 bases). The CDR3 is 15 amino acids. Trimming removed 0 bases from V and 1 base from J, with 10 bases in between. From germline, CDR1 is SGDLS and CDR2 YYNGEE. This CDR3 reads CASSVEPGPNTEAFF. The CDR3 region has the DNA TGTGCCAGCAGCGTAGAGCCAGGGCCGAACACTGAAGCTTTCTTT.

V and J are TRBV2 and TRBJ2-1, with 11 bases identical to TRBD2. Germline assignment: CDR1 SNHLY and CDR2 FYNNEI. CDR3 length equals 16 residues. With V trimmed by 6 bases and J by 7 bases, 11 bases remained unmatched. The CDR3 DNA sequence: TGTGCCAGCAGCGCAAGTAGCGGGAGGGCCGGAAATGAGCAGTTCTTC. It codes for CASSASSGRAGNEQFF. The variable domain in full, with the rest retrieved from reference TRBV2 and TRBJ2-1, is EPEVTQTPSHQVTQMGQEVILRCVPISNHLYFYWYRQILGQKVEFLVSFYNNEISEKSEIFDDQFSVERPDGSNFTLKIRSTKLEDSAMYFCASSASSGRAGNEQFFGPGTRLTVL.